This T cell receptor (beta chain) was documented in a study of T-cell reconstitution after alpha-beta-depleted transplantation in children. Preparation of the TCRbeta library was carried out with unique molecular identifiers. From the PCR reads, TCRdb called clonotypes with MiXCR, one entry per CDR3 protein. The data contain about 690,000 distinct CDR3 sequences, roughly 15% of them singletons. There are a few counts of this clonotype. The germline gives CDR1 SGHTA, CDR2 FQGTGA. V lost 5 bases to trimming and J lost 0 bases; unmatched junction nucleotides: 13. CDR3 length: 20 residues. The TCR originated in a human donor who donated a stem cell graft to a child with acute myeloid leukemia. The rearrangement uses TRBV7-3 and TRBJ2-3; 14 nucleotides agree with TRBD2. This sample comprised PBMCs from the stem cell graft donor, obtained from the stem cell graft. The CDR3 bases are TGTGCCAGCAGCCCCTTCCCGACTAGCGGGGGGGTCATCAGCACAGATACGCAGTATTTT. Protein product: CASSPFPTSGGVISTDTQYF.